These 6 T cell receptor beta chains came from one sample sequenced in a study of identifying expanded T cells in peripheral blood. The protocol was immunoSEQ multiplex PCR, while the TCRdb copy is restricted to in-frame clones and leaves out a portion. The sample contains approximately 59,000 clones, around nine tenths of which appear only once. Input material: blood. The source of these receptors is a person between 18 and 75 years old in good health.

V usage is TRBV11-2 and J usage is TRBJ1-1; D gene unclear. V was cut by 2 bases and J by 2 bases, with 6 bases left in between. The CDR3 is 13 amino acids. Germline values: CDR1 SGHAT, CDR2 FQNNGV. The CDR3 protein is CASSLLGNTEAFF. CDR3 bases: TGTGCCAGCAGCTTACTGGGAAACACTGAAGCTTTCTTT.

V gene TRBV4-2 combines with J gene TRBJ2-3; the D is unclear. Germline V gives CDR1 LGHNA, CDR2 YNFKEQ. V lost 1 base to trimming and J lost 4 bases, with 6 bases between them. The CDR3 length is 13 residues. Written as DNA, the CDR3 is TGTGCCAGCAGCCAAGGATACGCAGATACGCAGTATTTT. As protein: CASSQGYADTQYF.

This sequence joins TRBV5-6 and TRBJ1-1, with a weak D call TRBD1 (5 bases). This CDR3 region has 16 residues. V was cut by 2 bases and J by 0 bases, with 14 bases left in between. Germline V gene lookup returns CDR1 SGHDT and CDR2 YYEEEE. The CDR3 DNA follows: TGTGCCAGCAGCTTCTGGGCAGGGCTCATGAACACTGAAGCTTTCTTT. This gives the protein CASSFWAGLMNTEAFF. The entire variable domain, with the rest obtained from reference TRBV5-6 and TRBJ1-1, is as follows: DAGVTQSPTHLIKTRGQQVTLRCSPKSGHDTVSWYQQALGQGPQFIFQYYEEEERQRGNFPDRFSGHQFPNYSSELNVNALLLGDSALYLCASSFWAGLMNTEAFFGQGTRLTVV.

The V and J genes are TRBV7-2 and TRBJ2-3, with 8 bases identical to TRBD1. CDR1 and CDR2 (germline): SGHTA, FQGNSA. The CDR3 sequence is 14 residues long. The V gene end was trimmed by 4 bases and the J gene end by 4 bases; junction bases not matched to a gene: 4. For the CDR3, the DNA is TGTGCCAGCAGCTCTGAACAGGGGGCAGATACGCAGTATTTT. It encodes CASSSEQGADTQYF.

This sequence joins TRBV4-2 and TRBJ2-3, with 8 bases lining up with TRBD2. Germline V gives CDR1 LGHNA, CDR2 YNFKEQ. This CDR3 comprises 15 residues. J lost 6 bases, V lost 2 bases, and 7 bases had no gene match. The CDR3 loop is CASSQRAGGPDTQYF. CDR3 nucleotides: TGTGCCAGCAGCCAAAGGGCGGGAGGCCCCGATACGCAGTATTTT.

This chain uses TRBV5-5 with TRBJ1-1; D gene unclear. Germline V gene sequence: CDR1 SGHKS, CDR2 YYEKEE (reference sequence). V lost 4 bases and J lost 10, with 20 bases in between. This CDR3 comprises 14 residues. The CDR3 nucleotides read TGTGCCAGCAGCACGCCAACCGGGCCTCGAAGAGCTTTCTTT. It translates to CASSTPTGPRRAFF.